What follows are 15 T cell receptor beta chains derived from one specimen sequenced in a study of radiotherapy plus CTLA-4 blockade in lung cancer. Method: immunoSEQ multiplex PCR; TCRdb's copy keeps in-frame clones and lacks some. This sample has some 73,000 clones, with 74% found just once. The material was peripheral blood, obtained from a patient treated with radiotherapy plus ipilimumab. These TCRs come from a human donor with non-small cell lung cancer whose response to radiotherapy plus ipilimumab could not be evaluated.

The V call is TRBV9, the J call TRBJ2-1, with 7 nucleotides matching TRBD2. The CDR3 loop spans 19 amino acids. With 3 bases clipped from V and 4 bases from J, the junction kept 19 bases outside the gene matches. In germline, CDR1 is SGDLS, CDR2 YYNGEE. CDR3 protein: CASSGRLATRHGLYNEQFF. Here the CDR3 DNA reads TGTGCCAGCAGCGGCAGACTAGCCACTCGTCATGGACTTTACAATGAGCAGTTCTTC.

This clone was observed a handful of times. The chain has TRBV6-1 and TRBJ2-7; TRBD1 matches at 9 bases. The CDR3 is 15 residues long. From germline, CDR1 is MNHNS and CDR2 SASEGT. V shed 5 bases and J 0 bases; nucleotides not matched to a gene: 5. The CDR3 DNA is TGTGCCAGCAGTACCGGACAGGGGATCTCCTACGAGCAGTACTTC. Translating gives CASSTGQGISYEQYF.

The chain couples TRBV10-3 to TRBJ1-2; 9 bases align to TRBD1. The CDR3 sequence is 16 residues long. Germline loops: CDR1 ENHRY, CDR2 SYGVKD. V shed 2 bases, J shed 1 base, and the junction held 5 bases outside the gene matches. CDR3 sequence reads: CAISERGQGVNYGYTF. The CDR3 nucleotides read TGTGCCATCAGTGAGAGGGGACAGGGTGTTAACTATGGCTACACCTTC.

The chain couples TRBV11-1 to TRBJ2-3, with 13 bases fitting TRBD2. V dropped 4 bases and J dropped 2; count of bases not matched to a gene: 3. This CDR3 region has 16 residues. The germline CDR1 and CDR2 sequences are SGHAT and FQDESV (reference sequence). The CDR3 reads CASSSGLAGDTDTQYF. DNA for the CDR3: TGTGCCAGCAGCTCTGGACTAGCGGGAGACACAGATACGCAGTATTTT. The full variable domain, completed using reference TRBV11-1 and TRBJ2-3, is EAEVAQSPRYKITEKSQAVAFWCDPISGHATLYWYRQILGQGPELLVQFQDESVVDDSQLPKDRFSAERLKGVDSTLKIQPAELGDSAMYLCASSSGLAGDTDTQYFGPGTRLTVL.

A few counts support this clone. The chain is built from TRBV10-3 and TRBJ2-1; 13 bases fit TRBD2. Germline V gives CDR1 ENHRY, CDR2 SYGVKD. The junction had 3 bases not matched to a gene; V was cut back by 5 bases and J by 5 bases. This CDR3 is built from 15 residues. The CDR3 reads CAISLGLAGNNEQFF. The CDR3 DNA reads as TGTGCCATCAGTTTGGGACTAGCGGGAAACAATGAGCAGTTCTTC.

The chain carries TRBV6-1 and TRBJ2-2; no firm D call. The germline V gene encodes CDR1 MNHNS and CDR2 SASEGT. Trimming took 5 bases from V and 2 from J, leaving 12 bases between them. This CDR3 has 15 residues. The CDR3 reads CASSRLARNTGELFF. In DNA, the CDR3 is TGTGCCAGCAGTAGACTGGCCAGAAACACCGGGGAGCTGTTTTTT.

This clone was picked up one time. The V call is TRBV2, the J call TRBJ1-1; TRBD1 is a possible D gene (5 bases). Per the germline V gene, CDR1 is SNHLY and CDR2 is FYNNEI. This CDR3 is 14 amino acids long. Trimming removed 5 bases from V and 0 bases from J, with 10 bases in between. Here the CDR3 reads CASSWSTVNTEAFF. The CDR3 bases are TGTGCCAGCAGTTGGTCGACAGTGAACACTGAAGCTTTCTTT.

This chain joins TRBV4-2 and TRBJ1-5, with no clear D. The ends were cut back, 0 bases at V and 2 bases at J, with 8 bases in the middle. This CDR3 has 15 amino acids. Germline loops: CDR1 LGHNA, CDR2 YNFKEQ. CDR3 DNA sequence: TGTGCCAGCAGCCAAGATCCAGCGGGCAATCAGCCCCAGCATTTT. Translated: CASSQDPAGNQPQHF.

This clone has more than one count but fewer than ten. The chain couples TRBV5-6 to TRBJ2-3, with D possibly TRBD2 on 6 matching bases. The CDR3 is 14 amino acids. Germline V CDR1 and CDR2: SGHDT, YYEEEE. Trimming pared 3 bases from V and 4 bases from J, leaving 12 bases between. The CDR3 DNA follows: TGTGCCAGCAGCTCCCTGACTAGTGCAGATACGCAGTATTTT. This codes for CASSSLTSADTQYF.

In DNA form, the CDR3 reads TGTGCCAGCAGCCTCGGGACAGAGTACAATGAGCAGTTCTTC. It encodes CASSLGTEYNEQFF. This chain connects TRBV7-2 to TRBJ2-1; 7 bases agree with TRBD1. The V and J ends lost 5 bases and 4 bases, in that order; junction bases with no gene match: 5. This CDR3 has 14 residues. Germline values: CDR1 SGHTA, CDR2 FQGNSA.

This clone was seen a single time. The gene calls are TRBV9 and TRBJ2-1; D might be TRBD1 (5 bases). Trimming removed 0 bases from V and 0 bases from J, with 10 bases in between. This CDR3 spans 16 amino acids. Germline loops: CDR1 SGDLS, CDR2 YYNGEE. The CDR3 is CASSVEGLSSYNEQFF. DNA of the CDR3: TGTGCCAGCAGCGTAGAGGGGCTGAGCTCCTACAATGAGCAGTTCTTC.

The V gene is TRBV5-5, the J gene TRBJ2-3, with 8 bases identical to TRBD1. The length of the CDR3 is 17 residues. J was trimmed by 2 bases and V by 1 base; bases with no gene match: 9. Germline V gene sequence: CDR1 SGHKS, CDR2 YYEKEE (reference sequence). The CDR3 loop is CASSLRANRGDTDTQYF. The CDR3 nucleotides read TGTGCCAGCAGCTTGCGGGCAAACAGGGGGGACACAGATACGCAGTATTTT.

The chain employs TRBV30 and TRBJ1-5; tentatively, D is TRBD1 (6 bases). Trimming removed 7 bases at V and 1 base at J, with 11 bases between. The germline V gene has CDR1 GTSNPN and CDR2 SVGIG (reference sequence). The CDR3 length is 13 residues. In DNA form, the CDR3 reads TGTGCCTTTGAACAGGGAAGCAATCAGCCCCAGCATTTT. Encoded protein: CAFEQGSNQPQHF.

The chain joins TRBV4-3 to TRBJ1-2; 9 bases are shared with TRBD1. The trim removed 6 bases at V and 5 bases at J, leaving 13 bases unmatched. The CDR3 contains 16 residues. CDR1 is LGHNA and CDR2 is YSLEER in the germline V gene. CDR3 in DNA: TGCGCCAGCAGTCACCCCGGGACAGGGATCAAGTATGGCTACACCTTC. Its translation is CASSHPGTGIKYGYTF.

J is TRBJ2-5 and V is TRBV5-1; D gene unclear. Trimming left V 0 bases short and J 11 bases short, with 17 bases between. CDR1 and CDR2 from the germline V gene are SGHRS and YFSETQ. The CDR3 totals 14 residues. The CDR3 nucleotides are TGCGCCAGCAGCTTGGGAGAGACTTCTACGAAGCAGTACTTC. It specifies CASSLGETSTKQYF. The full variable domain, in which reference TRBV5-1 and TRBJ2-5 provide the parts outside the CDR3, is KAGVTQTPRYLIKTRGQQVTLSCSPISGHRSVSWYQQTPGQGLQFLFEYFSETQRNKGNFPGRFSGRQFSNSRSEMNVSTLELGDSALYLCASSLGETSTKQYFGPGTRLLVL.